This entry describes one T cell receptor beta chain. Antigen unknown. Primers included in the PCR were 60 Vbeta and 13 Jbeta primers. Sequenced by immunoSEQ multiplex PCR; TCRdb stores in-frame clones only, minus some. The sample consists of 81,000 or so clones, less than 75% of them appearing once. These data belong to a study of cytomegalovirus exposure and HLA in healthy donors. Study-wide points: HLA alleles showed associations with around 15,000 TCR beta sequences in a later analysis, at a 0.05 false discovery rate.

Germline assignment: CDR1 MNHNS and CDR2 SASEGT. CDR3 size: 15 residues. Trimming removed 4 bases from V and 0 bases from J, with 7 bases in between. The chain combines TRBV6-1 with TRBJ1-6; D gene ambiguous. The receptor comes from a woman aged 30 to 39 in good health and CMV-seropositive. Sequencing input: PBMCs. CDR3 DNA sequence: TGTGCCAGCAGTGTTTCCAGCTCCTATAATTCACCCCTCCACTTT. Residues: CASSVSSSYNSPLHF.